Listed here are 27 T cell receptor beta chains from one sample, sequenced in a study of CD8+ T cells in alopecia areata. Reverse transcribed after extraction, RNA yielded cDNA as the sequencing template. Produced via immunoSEQ multiplex PCR; TCRdb's table is partial and in-frame only. The sample includes roughly 150,000 clones, about three fifths of them seen just once. The sequenced material came from CD4+ T cells sorted from blood. These receptors were collected from a human donor in good health.

For the CDR3, the DNA is TGCGCCAGCAGCTACCTAGCGGGAGTGCGAGATACGCAGTATTTT. Translation: CASSYLAGVRDTQYF. V gene TRBV4-1 combines with J gene TRBJ2-3; 10 bases match TRBD2. The CDR3 extends over 15 amino acids. Germline CDR1 is MGHRA and CDR2 is YSYEKL. V lost 5 bases to trimming and J lost 5 bases; unmatched junction nucleotides: 7.

J is TRBJ1-4 and V is TRBV27; 11 nucleotides align to TRBD1. The CDR3 is 14 residues long. Germline CDR1 and CDR2: MNHEY and SMNVEV (reference sequence). Unmatched junction bases numbered 8, after V lost 6 bases and J lost 11 bases. In nucleotides, the CDR3 is TGTGCCAGCAGACTAACCGGGACAGGGGGGAAACTGTTTTTT. It yields the protein CASRLTGTGGKLFF.

This clone was seen repeatedly, ten times or more. The V call is TRBV28, the J call TRBJ1-2; no clear D gene. Trimming removed 1 base from V and 4 bases from J, with 13 bases in between. Germline V gene lookup returns CDR1 MDHEN and CDR2 SYDVKM. This CDR3 spans 15 amino acids. The CDR3 loop is CASSLSDRALYGYTF. CDR3 sequence (DNA): TGTGCCAGCAGTTTATCCGACCGGGCGCTCTATGGCTACACCTTC.

The chain is built from TRBV29-1 and TRBJ2-3; D is possibly TRBD1 (6 bases). Germline V gives CDR1 SQVTM, CDR2 ANQGSEA. This CDR3 is built from 15 residues. Trimming pared 7 bases from V and 0 bases from J, leaving 17 bases between. CDR3 in DNA: TGCAGCGCCCCCCTAGGGGGAACTAGCACAGATACGCAGTATTTT. This codes for CSAPLGGTSTDTQYF.

The chain carries TRBV29-1 and TRBJ2-7; 8 bases match TRBD1. Germline CDR1 and CDR2: SQVTM and ANQGSEA. The CDR3 extends over 12 amino acids. The V segment lost 4 bases and the J segment 4 bases; nucleotides outside the gene matches: 3. CDR3 bases: TGCAGCGTTGGGGGACAGGCTTACGAGCAGTACTTC. This gives the protein CSVGGQAYEQYF.

CDR3 DNA sequence: TGTGCCAGCAGCTGGAGACCAGATACGCAGTATTTT. This codes for CASSWRPDTQYF. The chain uses TRBV7-8 and TRBJ2-3; no definite D call. V dropped 4 bases and J dropped 4 bases, with 6 bases sitting between them. The CDR3 contains 12 residues. Germline-derived CDR1 and CDR2 are SGHVS and FQNEAQ. Variable domain in full (rest from reference TRBV7-8 and TRBJ2-3): GAGVSQSPRYKVAKRGQDVALRCDPISGHVSLFWYQQALGQGPEFLTYFQNEAQLDKSGLPSDRFFAERPEGSVSTLKIQRTQQEDSAVYLCASSWRPDTQYFGPGTRLTVL.

V and J are TRBV29-1 and TRBJ2-5, with 12 bases lining up with TRBD1. This CDR3 has 14 amino acids. The trim removed 7 bases at V and 4 bases at J, leaving 7 bases unmatched. The germline CDR1 and CDR2 sequences are SQVTM and ANQGSEA. The CDR3 region is CSAPGQGAGETQYF. The CDR3 DNA follows: TGCAGCGCCCCGGGACAGGGGGCCGGAGAGACCCAGTACTTC.

The V call is TRBV5-4, the J call TRBJ2-5, with D unresolved. With 1 base removed from V and 5 bases from J, the gap between germline ends came to 9 bases. The CDR3 runs 13 residues. CDR1 and CDR2 from the germline V gene are SGHNT and YYREEE (reference sequence). CDR3 region: CASSLNSGETQYF. CDR3 bases: TGTGCCAGCAGCTTGAATTCCGGTGAGACCCAGTACTTC.

V and J are TRBV5-6 and TRBJ2-1, with D possibly matching TRBD2 (7 bases). The CDR3 is made up of 14 amino acids. Trimming removed 4 bases from V and 8 bases from J, with 16 bases in between. Germline values: CDR1 SGHDT, CDR2 YYEEEE. In DNA, the CDR3 is TGTGCCAGCAGCCCCGTAGGGGGGGCCCATGAGCAGTTCTTC. Protein: CASSPVGGAHEQFF.

This clone was seen only a few times. Written as DNA, the CDR3 is TGTGCCAGCAGTGAAGATAGCGGGAGCGCAGAGACCCAGTACTTC. Encoded protein: CASSEDSGSAETQYF. The chain combines TRBV2 with TRBJ2-5, with 9 nucleotides matching TRBD2. Germline V gene lookup returns CDR1 SNHLY and CDR2 FYNNEI. The CDR3 length is 15 residues. Trimming at V came to 1 base and at J to 4 bases, leaving 4 bases not matched to a gene.

J is TRBJ2-7 and V is TRBV27; D is possibly TRBD1 or TRBD2 (5 bases each). Trimming cost V 0 bases and J 6 bases, with 6 bases left between them. The CDR3 totals 12 residues. Per the germline V gene, CDR1 is MNHEY and CDR2 is SMNVEV (reference sequence). The CDR3, as DNA: TGTGCCAGCAGTTTATCGAGGGGCGAGCAGTACTTC. Its protein product is CASSLSRGEQYF.

The V call is TRBV7-9, the J call TRBJ1-1; possibly TRBD1 for D (6 bases). Trimming took 5 bases from V and 6 from J, leaving 19 bases between them. Germline CDR1 and CDR2: SEHNR and FQNEAQ (reference sequence). This CDR3 is 15 amino acids long. CDR3 sequence reads: CASSAKGVLVPEAFF. As DNA, the CDR3 is TGTGCCAGCAGCGCCAAGGGGGTCCTGGTCCCTGAAGCTTTCTTT.

The V gene is TRBV30, the J gene TRBJ2-5; D is undetermined. Germline V lookup: CDR1 GTSNPN, CDR2 SVGIG (reference sequence). V was trimmed by 2 bases and J by 2 bases, leaving 9 bases between them. The CDR3 totals 13 residues. The DNA of the CDR3 is TGTGCCTGGAGTTTGGGGATACAAGAGACCCAGTACTTC. This gives the protein CAWSLGIQETQYF.

The V gene is TRBV11-3, the J gene TRBJ1-1; D gene uncertain. The CDR3 is 13 residues long. CDR1 is SGHNT and CDR2 is YENEEA in the germline V gene. Trimming stripped 4 bases from V and 5 bases from J, with 11 bases between. The CDR3 spells CASSSESGTEAFF. DNA for the CDR3: TGTGCCAGCAGCTCTGAGTCTGGTACTGAAGCTTTCTTT.

V is TRBV6-1 and J is TRBJ1-2, with unresolved D. Germline values: CDR1 MNHNS, CDR2 SASEGT. This CDR3 comprises 16 residues. Trimming removed 4 bases at V and 1 base at J, with 16 bases between. The CDR3 sequence is CASSVGGTGNNYGYTF. The CDR3 nucleotides read TGTGCCAGCAGTGTAGGAGGTACGGGGAATAACTATGGCTACACCTTC.

V usage is TRBV5-1 and J usage is TRBJ1-2, with D maybe TRBD1 (5 bases). This CDR3 region has 14 residues. Germline V gives CDR1 SGHRS, CDR2 YFSETQ. V was clipped by 3 bases and J by 2 bases, with 11 bases between them. CDR3 DNA sequence: TGCGCCAGCAGCTCCGAAGGGGAAAACTATGGCTACACCTTC. This gives the protein CASSSEGENYGYTF.

The chain is built from TRBV5-4 and TRBJ2-3; D assignment may be TRBD1 or TRBD2 (6 bases each). CDR3 size: 15 residues. Looked up from germline, CDR1 is SGHNT and CDR2 is YYREEE (reference sequence). Trimming cost V 4 bases and J 6 bases, with 18 bases left between them. The CDR3, as DNA: TGTGCCAGCAGCCCGGAGGGACACCTGGGGGATACGCAGTATTTT. Its translation: CASSPEGHLGDTQYF.

The chain recombines TRBV29-1 with TRBJ1-1; D might be TRBD1 (5 bases). CDR1 and CDR2 from the germline V gene are SQVTM and ANQGSEA. V lost 3 bases and J 0 bases, leaving 8 bases between the germline ends. The CDR3 has 13 amino acids. CDR3 nucleotides: TGCAGCGTTGAGACAGATATGAACACTGAAGCTTTCTTT. This sequence encodes CSVETDMNTEAFF.

This clone was seen a few times. The rearrangement links TRBV29-1 to TRBJ2-1, with D perhaps TRBD1 (5 bases). V dropped 6 bases and J dropped 4 bases, with 16 bases sitting between them. Germline V lookup: CDR1 SQVTM, CDR2 ANQGSEA. The CDR3 extends over 14 amino acids. Here the CDR3 DNA reads TGCAGCGTGGCCCAGGGTAATGGTTACAATGAGCAGTTCTTC. Translation gives CSVAQGNGYNEQFF.

This clone appeared a few times. The chain combines TRBV29-1 with TRBJ2-1; D is unclear. From germline, CDR1 is SQVTM and CDR2 ANQGSEA. The CDR3 runs to 12 residues. The V gene lost 1 base and the J gene lost 9 bases, with 10 bases spanning the gap. The DNA of the CDR3 is TGCAGCGTTGAAGCCCCTCTGAGTGAGCAGTTCTTC. This encodes CSVEAPLSEQFF.

DNA for the CDR3: TGTGCCTGGAGCTATAGCAATCAGCCCCAGCATTTT. Protein sequence: CAWSYSNQPQHF. V and J are TRBV30 and TRBJ1-5; unclear D gene. The length of the CDR3 is 12 residues. Trimming removed 3 bases at V and 0 bases at J, with 3 bases between. The V gene's germline CDR1 is GTSNPN and CDR2 SVGIG (reference sequence).

The genes are TRBV30 and TRBJ2-7; D ambiguous. V was trimmed by 1 base and J by 6 bases, leaving 7 bases between them. This CDR3 is built from 11 residues. Looked up from germline, CDR1 is GTSNPN and CDR2 is SVGIG (reference sequence). This chain's CDR3 is CAWSEASEQYF. The CDR3 DNA follows: TGTGCCTGGAGTGAGGCAAGCGAGCAGTACTTC.

The chain uses TRBV29-1 and TRBJ2-2; D is undetermined. Germline assignment: CDR1 SQVTM and CDR2 ANQGSEA. The CDR3 consists of 11 residues. V gave up 4 bases and J gave up 6 bases, with 6 bases separating them. This chain's CDR3 is CSVVLAGELFF. The DNA of the CDR3 is TGCAGCGTTGTTCTCGCCGGGGAGCTGTTTTTT.

V is TRBV29-1 and J is TRBJ1-2; D gene unclear. The length of the CDR3 is 12 residues. CDR1 SQVTM and CDR2 ANQGSEA come from the germline V gene. V was shortened by 7 bases and J by 6 bases, with 15 bases between the two germline ends. CDR3 loop: CSGTDGEHGYTF. DNA for the CDR3: TGCAGCGGGACGGACGGAGAACATGGCTACACCTTC.

The chain uses TRBV13 and TRBJ2-1, with 10 bases identical to TRBD2. The V gene's germline CDR1 is PRHDT and CDR2 FYEKMQ (reference sequence). The CDR3 sequence is 16 residues long. V lost 5 bases, J lost 2 bases, and 6 bases stayed unmatched. The CDR3 DNA is TGTGCCAGCAGCCTTCGGACTAGCGGCGCCTACAATGAGCAGTTCTTC. Amino acid sequence: CASSLRTSGAYNEQFF.

The V gene is TRBV7-9, the J gene TRBJ2-3, with D tentatively TRBD2 (6 bases). Trimming removed 5 bases from V and 12 bases from J, with 15 bases in between. This CDR3 comprises 12 residues. Per the germline V gene, CDR1 is SEHNR and CDR2 is FQNEAQ (reference sequence). The CDR3 sequence: CASSNSGGPQYF. As DNA, the CDR3 is TGTGCCAGCAGCAATTCAGGAGGGCCCCAGTATTTT. Complete variable domain (other parts from reference TRBV7-9 and TRBJ2-3): DTGVSQNPRHKITKRGQNVTFRCDPISEHNRLYWYRQTLGQGPEFLTYFQNEAQLEKSRLLSDRFSAERPKGSFSTLEIQRTEQGDSAMYLCASSNSGGPQYFGPGTRLTVL.

This chain connects TRBV4-1 to TRBJ1-5; D gene unclear. This CDR3 is 16 amino acids long. Germline-derived CDR1 and CDR2 are MGHRA and YSYEKL. With 1 base removed from V and 5 bases from J, the gap between germline ends came to 15 bases. The CDR3 loop reads CASSQAGHDFYQPQHF. In DNA, the CDR3 is TGCGCCAGCAGCCAAGCGGGCCATGATTTCTATCAGCCCCAGCATTTT.